Below, one TCR beta chain is given with its context. The antigen remains unidentified. This sample is drawn from a study of T cell responses to AZD1222 COVID-19 vaccine. Turning to the study itself: The study pooled second doses at about 4 or about 12 weeks. Overall study findings and caveats: Clonal diversity may have been underestimated in mostly white British donors.

The repertoire was sequenced with immunoSEQ multiplex PCR; TCRdb's copy has only in-frame clones and lacks some. The sample consists of about 160,000 clones, around 93% of them appearing once. Germline lookup yields CDR1 SQVTM and CDR2 ANQGSEA. This CDR3 has 12 amino acids. V lost 1 base to trimming and J lost 4 bases, with 7 bases between them. This TCR was recovered from an adult in good health. This sample comprised peripheral blood, obtained on day 0 of AZD1222 vaccination. This chain joins TRBV29-1 and TRBJ1-1; a possible D gene is TRBD1 (5 bases). The DNA of the CDR3 is TGCAGCGTTGAAGTGACAGCCACTGAAGCTTTCTTT. Protein product: CSVEVTATEAFF.